This T cell receptor (beta chain) was observed in a study of blood T cell repertoires in COVID-19. The overall study: Acute and convalescent COVID-19 samples came from the United States, Italy and Spain. T cells, B-cell-depleted T cells, or PBMCs supplied cDNA or gDNA.

Per the authors' pipeline: By means of reference gene primer amplification, nucleated cell counts were estimated. TCRdb's table, derived via immunoSEQ multiplex PCR, lists solely in-frame clones and lacks some. V and J calls plus clone size are reproduced from that table; the DNA served to infer D and trimming. The data show more than 150,000 clones, about 77% seen once. This clone was seen a few times. The sample taken for sequencing was peripheral blood. This sequence was found in a woman of 80 years or more with acute or convalescent COVID-19.

CDR3 sequence reads: CASSPRQGAGDTQYF. The CDR3 bases are TGCGCCAGCAGCCCGAGACAGGGGGCTGGAGATACGCAGTATTTT. J is TRBJ2-3 and V is TRBV5-1; 10 positions match TRBD1. From germline, CDR1 is SGHRS and CDR2 YFSETQ. V shed 4 bases and J 5 bases; nucleotides not matched to a gene: 7. This CDR3 is built from 15 residues.